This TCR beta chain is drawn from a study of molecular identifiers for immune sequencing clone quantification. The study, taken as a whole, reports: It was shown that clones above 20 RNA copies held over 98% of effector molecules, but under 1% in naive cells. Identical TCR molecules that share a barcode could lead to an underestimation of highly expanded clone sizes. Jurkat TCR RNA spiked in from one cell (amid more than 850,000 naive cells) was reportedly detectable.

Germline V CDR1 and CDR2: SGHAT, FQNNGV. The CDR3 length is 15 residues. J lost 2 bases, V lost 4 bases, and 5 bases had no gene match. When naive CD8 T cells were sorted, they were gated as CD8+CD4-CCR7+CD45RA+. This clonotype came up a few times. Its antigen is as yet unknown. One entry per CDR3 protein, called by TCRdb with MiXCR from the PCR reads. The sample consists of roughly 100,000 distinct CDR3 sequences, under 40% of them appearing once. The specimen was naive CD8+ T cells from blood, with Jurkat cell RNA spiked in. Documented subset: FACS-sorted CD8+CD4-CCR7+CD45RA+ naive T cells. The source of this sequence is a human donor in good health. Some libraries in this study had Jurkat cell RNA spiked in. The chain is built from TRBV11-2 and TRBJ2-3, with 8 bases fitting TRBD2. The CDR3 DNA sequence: TGTGCCAGCAGCTCCAGCGGGAGCTTCACAGATACGCAGTATTTT. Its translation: CASSSSGSFTDTQYF.